This TCR beta chain stems from a study of identical twins. General observations from the study: Those out-of-frame alpha sequences shared by twins showed an excess of low generation probability. The study drew conclusions from cross-sectional statistical analysis, not from following the same donors.

The germline gives CDR1 MDHEN, CDR2 SYDVKM. The CDR3 runs 16 residues. Unique molecular identifiers were in the cDNA, with template-switch universal primer binding. In TCRdb, the 5' RACE reads were re-called with MiXCR into one record per CDR3 protein. The repertoire holds around 1.7 million distinct CDR3 sequences, with around a third as singletons. Note on this clonotype: As yet, its antigen is unknown. This clone may be a read error of a much larger clone one base away.

The sequence was obtained from a newborn girl in good health. V and J are TRBV28 and TRBJ2-1; D ambiguous. The tail of the sequence fits TRBJ2-7 better, so the J call may be wrong. The sequencing input was cord blood. In DNA, the CDR3 is TGTGCCAGCAGTTTGGAAAGGGCCCGCACTGGGAATGAGCAGTACTTC. Translated: CASSLERARTGNEQYF.